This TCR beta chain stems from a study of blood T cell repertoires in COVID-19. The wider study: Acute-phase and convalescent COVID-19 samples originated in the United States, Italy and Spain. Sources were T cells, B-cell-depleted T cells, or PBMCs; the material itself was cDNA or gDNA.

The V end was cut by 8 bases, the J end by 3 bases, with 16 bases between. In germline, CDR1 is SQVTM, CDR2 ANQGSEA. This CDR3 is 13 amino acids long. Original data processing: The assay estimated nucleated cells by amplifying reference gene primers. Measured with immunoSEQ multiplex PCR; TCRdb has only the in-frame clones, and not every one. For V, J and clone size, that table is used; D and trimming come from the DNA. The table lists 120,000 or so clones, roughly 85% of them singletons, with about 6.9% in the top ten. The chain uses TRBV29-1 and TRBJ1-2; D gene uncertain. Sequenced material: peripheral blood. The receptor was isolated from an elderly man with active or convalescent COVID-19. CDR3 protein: CSPSPGWHYGYTF. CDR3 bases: TGCAGCCCCTCCCCGGGGTGGCACTATGGCTACACCTTC.